This entry is about one TCR beta chain. Its specificity is unknown. This likely came from a read error, as a far larger clone is one base away. The missing conserved phenylalanine or tryptophan at the end of this CDR3 makes a read error likely. The data are from a study of shared clonotypes between healthy human individuals. The method was immunoSEQ multiplex PCR; TCRdb's version includes in-frame clones alone and lacks a portion of them. This sample yields roughly 500,000 clones, of which roughly 80% are seen a single time; about an eighth belongs to the top ten. V gave up 4 bases and J gave up 6 bases; unmatched junction bases: 6. The germline gives CDR1 SQVTM, CDR2 ANQGSEA. The length of the CDR3 is 13 residues. Study-wide results and caveats: Genetic and exposure-history diversity was limited by the few donors. Sampling used blood alone; tissue repertoires probably differ.

This clonotype was obtained from a woman in her 40s in good health. Some clones in this sample may be carry-over from other donors' samples. The rearrangement links TRBV29-1 to TRBJ2-7, with 10 bases lining up with TRBD2. Specimen: PBMCs. In nucleotides, the CDR3 is TGCAGCGTTGCACTAGCGGGATTACGCGAGCAGTACTCC. Amino acids: CSVALAGLREQYS.